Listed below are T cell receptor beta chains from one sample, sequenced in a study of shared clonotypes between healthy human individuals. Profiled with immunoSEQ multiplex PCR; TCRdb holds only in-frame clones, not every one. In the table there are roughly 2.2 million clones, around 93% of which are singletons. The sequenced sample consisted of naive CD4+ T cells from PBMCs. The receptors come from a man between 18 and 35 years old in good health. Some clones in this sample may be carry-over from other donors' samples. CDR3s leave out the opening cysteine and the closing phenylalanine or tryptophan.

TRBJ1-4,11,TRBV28,ASSLGGEEKLF
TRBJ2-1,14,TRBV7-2,ASSLAHAQGRNEQF
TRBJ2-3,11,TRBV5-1,ASSLTSTDTQY
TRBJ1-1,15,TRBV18,ASSPSQGQLMNTEAF
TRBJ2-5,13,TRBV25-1,ASGEPGRAKETQY
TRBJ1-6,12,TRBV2,ASSGQNYNSPLH
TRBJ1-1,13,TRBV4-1,ASSQYQGARTEAF
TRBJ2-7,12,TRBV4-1,ASSPSGHSYEQY
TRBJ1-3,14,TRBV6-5,ASSYSGQASGNTIY
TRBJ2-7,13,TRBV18,ASSQMQGAGGEQY
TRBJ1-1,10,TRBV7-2,ASSWSGTEAF
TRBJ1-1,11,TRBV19,ASSLGPRWYAF
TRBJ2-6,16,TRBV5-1,ASSLDARLASGANVLT
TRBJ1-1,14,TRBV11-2,AGSPRDAPWGTEAF
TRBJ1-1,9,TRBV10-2,ASLQNTEAF
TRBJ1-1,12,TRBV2,ASSGQPANTEAF
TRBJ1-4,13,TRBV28,ASSFWSRKNEKLF
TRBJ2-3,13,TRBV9,ASSSRSGRTDTQY
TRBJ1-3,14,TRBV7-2,ASSSKYIASGNTIY
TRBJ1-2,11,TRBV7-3,ASSLGDRGGYT
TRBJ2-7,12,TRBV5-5,ASSETSLPYEQY
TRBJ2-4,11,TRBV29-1,SVEGRAKNIQY
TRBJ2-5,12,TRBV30,AWSVQGVRETQY
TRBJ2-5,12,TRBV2,ASSERVAGKTQY
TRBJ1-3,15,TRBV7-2,ASSLAATGRSGNTIY
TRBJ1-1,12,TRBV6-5,ASSYNRMNTEAF
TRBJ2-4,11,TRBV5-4,ASAWEGENIQY
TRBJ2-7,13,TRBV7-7,ASSSRPGEGYEQY
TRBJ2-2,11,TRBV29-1,GTPGGMAGELF
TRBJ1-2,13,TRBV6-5,ASSKQGLANYGYT
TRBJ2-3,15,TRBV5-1,ASSEGWRERVADTQY
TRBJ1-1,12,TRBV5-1,ASSFQGQGTEAF
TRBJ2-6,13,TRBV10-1,ASGGSEPGANVLT
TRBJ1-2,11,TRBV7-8,ASSLEAGRGYT
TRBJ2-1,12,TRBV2,ASNRELVHDEQF
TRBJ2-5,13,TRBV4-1,ASSHLTSGGGTQY
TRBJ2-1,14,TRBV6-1,ASSDRGSSSYNEQF
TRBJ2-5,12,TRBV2,ASSEATGQETQY
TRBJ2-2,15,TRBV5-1,ASSQDVGRQGSGELF
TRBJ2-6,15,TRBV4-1,ASSQSSGSQRANVLT
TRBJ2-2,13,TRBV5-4,ASSLSSRGTGELF
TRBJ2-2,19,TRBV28,ASSLESYYLATKTNTGELF
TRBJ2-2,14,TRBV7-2,ASSYPWGPRTGELF
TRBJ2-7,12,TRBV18,ASSPPAGAGEQY
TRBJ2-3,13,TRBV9,ASSVRGSSADTQY
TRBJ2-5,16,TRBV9,ASSVGVSGRALEETQY
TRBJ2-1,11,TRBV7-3,ASSLREGYEQF
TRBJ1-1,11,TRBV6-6,ASTNFRGGEAF
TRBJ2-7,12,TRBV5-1,ASSLQGAPGEQY
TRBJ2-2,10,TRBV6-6,AITGNTGELF
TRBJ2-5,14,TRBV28,ASSSGLVVMHETQY
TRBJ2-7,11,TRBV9,ASSPSGVYEQY
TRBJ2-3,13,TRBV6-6,ASSYGKTSADTQY
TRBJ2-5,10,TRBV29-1,SAREGAETQY